This is a list of T cell receptor beta chains from one sample in a study of Ad26.COV2.S vaccination and SARS-CoV-2 variants. Produced via immunoSEQ multiplex PCR; TCRdb's table is partial and in-frame only. Here the sample spans 400,000 to 450,000 clones, about nine tenths being singletons. Sample: peripheral blood, taken in a trial of Ad26.COV2.S vaccine versus placebo. Source of these receptors: a person aged 18-65 years who received the Ad26.COV2.S COVID-19 vaccine or a placebo. The conserved cysteine and the conserved F or W are not part of the CDR3 here. Fields, in order: V gene, J gene, CDR3 protein.

V: TRBV18; J: TRBJ2-1; CDR3: ASSPSVDPGNEQF
V: TRBV2; J: TRBJ2-1; CDR3: ASSGAVVRSYNEQF
V: TRBV11-2; J: TRBJ1-2; CDR3: ASSLDWVLGGPVYGYT
V: TRBV11-2; J: TRBJ1-2; CDR3: ASSSKTGGAFEGYT
V: TRBV29-1; J: TRBJ2-7; CDR3: SVSQGTYEQY
V: TRBV7-7; J: TRBJ2-5; CDR3: ASSLGSSGFQETQY
V: TRBV30; J: TRBJ1-1; CDR3: AWTRGANTEAF
V: TRBV19; J: TRBJ1-6; CDR3: ASTPFGGVASPLH
V: TRBV5-6; J: TRBJ1-5; CDR3: ASSFWGGNQPQH
V: TRBV20-1; J: TRBJ2-7; CDR3: SATDKTYEQY
V: TRBV19; J: TRBJ2-5; CDR3: ASSRQGAKETQY
V: TRBV27; J: TRBJ1-5; CDR3: ASSPGHLTNSNQPQH
V: TRBV5-1; J: TRBJ2-3; CDR3: ATRQGASPDTQY
V: TRBV5-6; J: TRBJ1-2; CDR3: ASRTPQGGYGYT
V: TRBV2; J: TRBJ2-5; CDR3: ASRDNRGRKGETQY
V: TRBV5-1; J: TRBJ1-4; CDR3: ASRTGLGDEKLF
V: TRBV29-1; J: TRBJ2-3; CDR3: SVDLLGGTDTQY
V: TRBV20-1; J: TRBJ2-7; CDR3: SVGRGLEQY
V: TRBV5-1; J: TRBJ1-1; CDR3: ASSLQANLANTEAF
V: TRBV7-9; J: TRBJ2-5; CDR3: ASSLGGTGQETQY
V: TRBV4-3; J: TRBJ1-6; CDR3: ASSQDREGSFSPLH
V: TRBV4-3; J: TRBJ1-2; CDR3: ASSQVPSDYGYT
V: TRBV14; J: TRBJ2-4; CDR3: ASSPSVRGNIQY
V: TRBV7-7; J: TRBJ2-1; CDR3: ASSLRQRGGSYNEQF
V: TRBV6-2/TRBV6-3; J: TRBJ1-3; CDR3: ASSYLSPGQGSSGNTIY
V: TRBV7-8; J: TRBJ1-5; CDR3: ASSSYRGPGQPQH
V: TRBV10-3; J: TRBJ1-1; CDR3: AISETRLGSTEAF
V: TRBV5-1; J: TRBJ2-1; CDR3: ASSLVQGGYNEQF
V: TRBV6-5; J: TRBJ1-4; CDR3: ASQNFRGTNEKLF
V: TRBV27; J: TRBJ1-1; CDR3: ASSLGSRNTEAF
V: TRBV12-5; J: TRBJ1-5; CDR3: ASGWGQGNQPQH
V: TRBV12-5; J: TRBJ2-1; CDR3: ASGLDQLYNEQF
V: TRBV29-1; J: TRBJ2-1; CDR3: SANSASSYNEQF
V: TRBV7-9; J: TRBJ2-7; CDR3: ASSFRTGSPYEQY
V: TRBV6-7; J: TRBJ2-2; CDR3: ASRYRENTGELF
V: TRBV5-4; J: TRBJ2-1; CDR3: ASSLDQRGKNEQF
V: TRBV7-9; J: TRBJ2-7; CDR3: ASSSGLAGVAYEQY
V: TRBV5-6; J: TRBJ2-1; CDR3: ASSLIRNEQF
V: TRBV19; J: TRBJ2-3; CDR3: ASSISIGRTDTQY
V: TRBV18; J: TRBJ2-5; CDR3: ASSPPETEEETQY
V: TRBV6-1; J: TRBJ1-2; CDR3: ASSEAGQIATYNYGYT
V: TRBV28; J: TRBJ1-5; CDR3: ASSPGQSNQPQH
V: TRBV7-9; J: TRBJ2-7; CDR3: ASSFGSYEQY
V: TRBV15; J: TRBJ2-1; CDR3: ATRTGKWTYNEQF
V: TRBV19; J: TRBJ2-1; CDR3: ASSMTSTGGNEQF
V: TRBV10-2; J: TRBJ2-3; CDR3: ASVESGVGTDTQY
V: TRBV5-1; J: TRBJ2-5; CDR3: ASSWQPGLGETQY
V: TRBV28; J: TRBJ1-2; CDR3: ASSFFDRGYGYT
V: TRBV6-2/TRBV6-3; J: TRBJ2-5; CDR3: ASSYSHARGGQETQY
V: TRBV2; J: TRBJ2-7; CDR3: ASINAQGNREQY
V: TRBV2; J: TRBJ2-1; CDR3: ASSLSTGRDEQF
V: TRBV28; J: TRBJ1-3; CDR3: ASSKGSGNTIY
V: TRBV9; J: TRBJ2-7; CDR3: ASSVVGTGRDEQY